The 29 T cell receptor beta chains below all came from one sample that was sequenced in a study of shared clonotypes between healthy human individuals. Only in-frame clones appear in the TCRdb table, and some are missing; sequencing was by immunoSEQ multiplex PCR. Here the sample spans 2 million or so clones, 85% to 95% being singletons. Material: naive CD4+ T cells sorted from blood. Documented subset: CD45RA+ positively selected. The receptors stem from a man aged 18-30 years in good health.

This chain connects TRBV7-2 to TRBJ1-2, with 7 nucleotides matching TRBD1. The trim removed 5 bases at V and 4 bases at J, leaving 13 bases unmatched. This CDR3 has 16 residues. Germline V lookup: CDR1 SGHTA, CDR2 FQGNSA. The CDR3 DNA reads TGTGCCAGCAGCCCTTTAAGGAGGGGGCGCGCCTATGGCTACACCTTC. Translated, it gives CASSPLRRGRAYGYTF.

The chain has TRBV7-9 and TRBJ1-1; D gene ambiguous. Germline V lookup: CDR1 SEHNR, CDR2 FQNEAQ (reference sequence). This CDR3 has 11 amino acids. Trimming pared 5 bases from V and 7 bases from J, leaving 8 bases between. CDR3 in amino acids: CASSPGIEAFF. In DNA form, the CDR3 reads TGTGCCAGCAGCCCCGGGATTGAAGCTTTCTTT.

For this clone: Other DNA sequences from this sample encode an identical CDR3 as well. This chain links TRBV7-9 with TRBJ2-7; 8 bases match TRBD2. The CDR3 has 13 residues. The V gene's germline CDR1 is SEHNR and CDR2 FQNEAQ (reference sequence). Trimming cost V 2 bases and J 5 bases; bases outside gene matches: 2. The DNA for the CDR3 is TGTGCCAGCAGCTTAACTAGCGGAAACGAGCAGTACTTC. Translation gives CASSLTSGNEQYF.

The chain joins TRBV4-3 to TRBJ2-3; D is uncertain. V lost 0 bases, J lost 3 bases, and 13 bases lay in between. Per germline, CDR1 LGHNA and CDR2 YSLEER. The CDR3 sequence is 16 residues long. This CDR3 is CASSQDVGRGTDTQYF. CDR3 nucleotides: TGCGCCAGCAGCCAAGATGTGGGCCGCGGAACAGATACGCAGTATTTT.

The V call is TRBV19, the J call TRBJ2-1; D is unclear. The length of the CDR3 is 13 residues. V shed 8 bases and J shed 0 bases, with 8 bases lying between them. Germline loops: CDR1 LNHDA, CDR2 SQIVND (reference sequence). In DNA form, the CDR3 reads TGTGCCAGTCACAAGAGCTCCTACAATGAGCAGTTCTTC. Translated: CASHKSSYNEQFF. Combining the CDR3 with reference TRBV19 and TRBJ2-1 gives the whole variable domain DGGITQSPKYLFRKEGQNVTLSCEQNLNHDAMYWYRQDPGQGLRLIYYSQIVNDFQKGDIAEGYSVSREKKESFPLTVTSAQKNPTAFYLCASHKSSYNEQFFGPGTRLTVL.

This clone has a count of ten or more. The chain has TRBV2 and TRBJ2-3; D gene unclear. V was trimmed by 5 bases and J by 4 bases, leaving 4 bases between them. In germline, CDR1 is SNHLY, CDR2 FYNNEI. This CDR3 has 11 amino acids. The CDR3 loop reads CASSLPDTQYF. CDR3 sequence (DNA): TGTGCCAGCAGTCTCCCAGATACGCAGTATTTT.

The chain recombines TRBV29-1 with TRBJ1-5; D may be TRBD1 (5 bases). CDR3 size: 16 residues. The ends were cut back, 4 bases at V and 2 bases at J, with 18 bases in the middle. CDR1 is SQVTM and CDR2 is ANQGSEA in the germline V gene. The CDR3 DNA reads as TGCAGCGTTGCACAAGGGCAGGGAGGAGGCAATCAGCCCCAGCATTTT. Amino acids: CSVAQGQGGGNQPQHF.

The V gene is TRBV12-5, the J gene TRBJ2-1; a weak D match, TRBD1 (5 bases). With 0 bases removed from V and 10 bases from J, the gap between germline ends came to 7 bases. Germline loops: CDR1 LGHNT, CDR2 FRNRAP. The CDR3 extends over 12 amino acids. The CDR3 loop is CASGLVRTEQFF. In DNA form, the CDR3 reads TGTGCTAGTGGTTTGGTGAGGACAGAGCAGTTCTTC.

V and J are TRBV6-6 and TRBJ2-4; 8 positions agree with TRBD1. This CDR3 spans 16 amino acids. The V gene end was trimmed by 5 bases and the J gene end by 0 bases; junction bases not matched to a gene: 6. Germline lookup yields CDR1 MNHNY and CDR2 SVGAGI (reference sequence). The CDR3 DNA is TGTGCCAGCAGTACAGGGGGTCAAATAGCCAAAAACATTCAGTACTTC. Translation gives CASSTGGQIAKNIQYF.

This clone was detected only once. V is TRBV6-1 and J is TRBJ2-7; D may be TRBD1 (6 bases). Trimming took 2 bases from V and 3 from J, leaving 20 bases between them. CDR3 size: 17 residues. The germline V gene has CDR1 MNHNS and CDR2 SASEGT. The CDR3 is CASSEPVLRQGYYEQYF. CDR3 DNA sequence: TGTGCCAGCAGTGAACCGGTTTTAAGGCAGGGGTACTACGAGCAGTACTTC.

The chain combines TRBV10-3 with TRBJ2-5, with D tentatively TRBD2 (6 bases). Germline assignment: CDR1 ENHRY and CDR2 SYGVKD. V was clipped by 4 bases and J by 3 bases, with 15 bases between them. The CDR3 is made up of 15 amino acids. Here the CDR3 reads CAISGGGNTEETQYF. DNA for the CDR3: TGTGCCATCAGTGGGGGAGGAAATACAGAAGAGACCCAGTACTTC.

The V gene is TRBV11-2, the J gene TRBJ2-5; TRBD2 agrees at 9 bases. This CDR3 is built from 13 residues. V gave up 5 bases and J gave up 5 bases; unmatched junction bases: 3. From germline, CDR1 is SGHAT and CDR2 FQNNGV. The CDR3 DNA sequence: TGTGCCAGCAGCCGGGGACTAGCTGAGACCCAGTACTTC. It is translated as CASSRGLAETQYF.

The chain links TRBV6-5 to TRBJ1-1; D perhaps matches TRBD1 (6 bases). Trimming took off 6 bases at V and 5 bases at J, with 22 bases between the two ends. In germline, CDR1 is MNHEY, CDR2 SVGAGI. The CDR3 covers 16 residues. DNA for the CDR3: TGTGCCAGCAGCTACCTCACCGGGACACCGATGACTGAAGCTTTCTTT. Translated: CASSYLTGTPMTEAFF.

This chain connects TRBV6-5 to TRBJ2-2, with 8 bases fitting TRBD1. The CDR3 sequence is 16 residues long. J was trimmed by 4 bases and V by 2 bases; bases with no gene match: 6. CDR1 is MNHEY and CDR2 is SVGAGI in the germline V gene. The CDR3 reads CASSYPRGRSTGELFF. In DNA form, the CDR3 reads TGTGCCAGCAGTTACCCCAGGGGGCGGAGCACCGGGGAGCTGTTTTTT.

The chain carries TRBV6-1 and TRBJ2-1; the D gene could be TRBD1 or TRBD2 (5 bases each). Germline CDR1 reads MNHNS; CDR2 reads SASEGT. Trimming left V 3 bases short and J 2 bases short, with 11 bases between. The CDR3 has 15 residues. The CDR3 nucleotides read TGTGCCAGCAGTGATTGGGGGAACCCCTACAATGAGCAGTTCTTC. Translated: CASSDWGNPYNEQFF.

This clone has a single count. This rearrangement joins TRBV7-2 to TRBJ1-2, with 9 bases lining up with TRBD1. Germline CDR1 SGHTA, CDR2 FQGNSA. CDR3 length equals 16 residues. V shed 7 bases, J shed 0 bases, and the junction held 9 bases outside the gene matches. CDR3 residues: CASIPGQGLPNYGYTF. The CDR3 DNA sequence: TGTGCCAGCATACCGGGACAGGGACTACCTAACTATGGCTACACCTTC.

At least ten counts were recorded for this clone. The chain employs TRBV27 and TRBJ2-2, with TRBD2 identical over 12 bases. The germline V gene has CDR1 MNHEY and CDR2 SMNVEV (reference sequence). V lost 7 bases and J lost 6; bases outside the gene matches: 9. The CDR3 spans 16 residues. In DNA form, the CDR3 reads TGTGCCAGCACCGGACTAGCGGGGTTACGCTCCGGGGAGCTGTTTTTT. This translates into CASTGLAGLRSGELFF.

V gene TRBV19 combines with J gene TRBJ2-3; D is possibly TRBD2 (5 bases). The CDR3 spans 14 residues. Germline CDR1 and CDR2: LNHDA and SQIVND (reference sequence). The V end lost 7 bases, the J end lost 2 bases, and 13 bases lay between the germline ends. CDR3 region: CASNPGKYTDTQYF. In DNA, the CDR3 is TGTGCCAGTAACCCGGGGAAATACACAGATACGCAGTATTTT.

J is TRBJ2-7 and V is TRBV28; D is possibly TRBD1 or TRBD2 (5 bases each). Germline V gene lookup returns CDR1 MDHEN and CDR2 SYDVKM. With 5 bases removed from V and 1 base from J, the gap between germline ends came to 9 bases. CDR3 length: 13 amino acids. CDR3 DNA: TGTGCCAGCAGTGGGGGATGGTCCTACGAGCAGTACTTC. Translated: CASSGGWSYEQYF. Together with reference TRBV28 and TRBJ2-7, the CDR3 gives the full variable domain: DVKVTQSSRYLVKRTGEKVFLECVQDMDHENMFWYRQDPGLGLRLIYFSYDVKMKEKGDIPEGYSVSREKKERFSLILESASTNQTSMYLCASSGGWSYEQYFGPGTRLTVT.

The CDR3 coding sequence is TGTGCCAGCAGTGAAGAGGGAGGGGGAATGGTCGAGCAGTACTTC. Protein sequence: CASSEEGGGMVEQYF. The chain recombines TRBV2 with TRBJ2-7, with D possibly being TRBD2 (7 bases). V was cut by 1 base and J by 6 bases, with 16 bases left in between. The CDR3 runs 15 residues. Germline lookup yields CDR1 SNHLY and CDR2 FYNNEI.

The chain combines TRBV4-3 with TRBJ2-7; D not resolved. The CDR3 is 13 amino acids. Looked up from germline, CDR1 is LGHNA and CDR2 is YSLEER. V lost 1 base and J lost 4, with 8 bases in between. The CDR3 spells CASSQGPSYEQYF. DNA for the CDR3: TGCGCCAGCAGCCAAGGACCCTCTTACGAGCAGTACTTC.

The chain combines TRBV5-4 with TRBJ2-2; tentatively, D is TRBD1 or TRBD2 (5 bases each). This CDR3 is 15 amino acids long. The germline V gene encodes CDR1 SGHNT and CDR2 YYREEE (reference sequence). V gave up 3 bases and J gave up 6 bases, with 15 bases separating them. The DNA for the CDR3 is TGTGCCAGCAGCTCTTCTGACGGGGCCGCCGGGGAGCTGTTTTTT. This codes for CASSSSDGAAGELFF.

For this clone: In the same sample, other DNA sequences code for this CDR3. The chain links TRBV18 to TRBJ1-1; the D is unclear. The V end lost 1 base, the J end lost 2 bases, and 5 bases lay between the germline ends. CDR3 size: 13 residues. Germline-derived CDR1 and CDR2 are KGHSH and LQKENI. CDR3 sequence: CASSPRENTEAFF. In DNA, the CDR3 is TGTGCCAGCTCACCACGGGAAAACACTGAAGCTTTCTTT.

For this clone: In the same sample, other DNA sequences code for this CDR3. The V and J genes are TRBV5-1 and TRBJ1-1; the D gene is possibly TRBD1 (5 bases). This CDR3 spans 14 amino acids. V was shortened by 0 bases and J by 1 base, with 7 bases between the two germline ends. The germline CDR1 and CDR2 sequences are SGHRS and YFSETQ. As DNA, the CDR3 is TGCGCCAGCAGCTTGGGTGGGGGGAACACTGAAGCTTTCTTT. As protein: CASSLGGGNTEAFF. The full variable domain, with the rest looked up from reference TRBV5-1 and TRBJ1-1, is KAGVTQTPRYLIKTRGQQVTLSCSPISGHRSVSWYQQTPGQGLQFLFEYFSETQRNKGNFPGRFSGRQFSNSRSEMNVSTLELGDSALYLCASSLGGGNTEAFFGQGTRLTVV.

V usage is TRBV7-3 and J usage is TRBJ1-5, with TRBD1 matching 8 bases. CDR1 and CDR2 from the germline V gene are SGHTA and FQGTGA. This CDR3 has 13 amino acids. The V gene end was trimmed by 3 bases and the J gene end by 5 bases; junction bases not matched to a gene: 0. CDR3 residues: CASSLDRDQPQHF. For the CDR3, the DNA is TGTGCCAGCAGCTTGGACAGGGATCAGCCCCAGCATTTT.

This clone was found once. The chain combines TRBV7-6 with TRBJ2-1; D perhaps matches TRBD1 (6 bases). This CDR3 has 15 amino acids. Germline V gene lookup returns CDR1 SGHVS and CDR2 FNYEAQ. V was clipped by 0 bases and J by 9 bases, with 15 bases between them. The CDR3 spells CASSLAGAVQGEQFF. The CDR3 coding sequence is TGTGCCAGCAGCTTAGCGGGGGCTGTACAGGGTGAGCAGTTCTTC.

The V gene is TRBV6-1, the J gene TRBJ1-2, with unresolved D. The CDR3 runs to 12 residues. V lost 2 bases, J lost 2 bases, and 3 bases lay in between. Germline V gives CDR1 MNHNS, CDR2 SASEGT. CDR3: CASSEQNYGYTF. CDR3 in DNA: TGTGCCAGCAGTGAACAGAACTATGGCTACACCTTC.

The chain is built from TRBV7-2 and TRBJ2-7; D perhaps matches TRBD1 (6 bases). V was clipped by 4 bases and J by 5 bases, with 12 bases between them. The germline gives CDR1 SGHTA, CDR2 FQGNSA. The CDR3 covers 13 residues. CDR3 protein: CASSSTGYHEQYF. CDR3 nucleotide sequence: TGTGCCAGCAGCTCCACAGGGTACCACGAGCAGTACTTC.

The genes are TRBV5-1 and TRBJ2-7; no firm D call. Trimming left V 4 bases short and J 2 bases short, with 16 bases between. The CDR3 totals 15 residues. Germline V gene sequence: CDR1 SGHRS, CDR2 YFSETQ. This chain's CDR3 is CASSPRIGAPYEQYF. Here the CDR3 DNA reads TGCGCCAGCAGCCCTAGGATCGGTGCCCCCTACGAGCAGTACTTC.